This TCR beta chain came from a study of shared clonotypes between healthy human individuals. CDR1 and CDR2 from the germline V gene are SGDLS and YYNGEE. V lost 4 bases and J 2 bases, leaving 9 bases between the germline ends. CDR3 size: 13 residues. General study results and limits: Non-shared clonotypes had lower generation probabilities than clonotypes shared by all four sorted-subset donors. It was observed that approximately 5% of naive CD4 clonotypes were shared across a few donors. Larger richness was generally estimated for naive than memory subsets.

DNA at around 210 ng, 30,000 or so T cell genomes, went into sorted-subset replicate PCRs. The method was immunoSEQ multiplex PCR; TCRdb's version includes in-frame clones alone and lacks a portion of them. The profile shows about 2,200,000 clones, roughly 91% of them singletons. As defined, naive CD8 cells were CD45RO-negative and positively selected for CCR7, with terminally differentiated effector memory CD45RA+ cells excluded. In regard to this clone: Its antigen is unknown. Other DNA sequences within the sample encode an identical CDR3.

Sequencing was performed on naive CD8+ T cells from PBMCs. V usage is TRBV9 and J usage is TRBJ1-2; D possibly corresponds to TRBD1 (5 bases). The TCR was taken from a man between 18 and 29 years old in good health. Some clones in this sample may be carry-over from other donors' samples. CDR3 sequence reads: CASSPGGNYGYTF. CDR3 bases: TGTGCCAGCAGCCCGGGGGGGAACTATGGCTACACCTTC. Drawing the rest from reference TRBV9 and TRBJ1-2, the complete variable domain is DSGVTQTPKHLITATGQRVTLRCSPRSGDLSVYWYQQSLDQGLQFLIQYYNGEERAKGNILERFSAQQFPDLHSELNLSSLELGDSALYFCASSPGGNYGYTFGSGTRLTVV.